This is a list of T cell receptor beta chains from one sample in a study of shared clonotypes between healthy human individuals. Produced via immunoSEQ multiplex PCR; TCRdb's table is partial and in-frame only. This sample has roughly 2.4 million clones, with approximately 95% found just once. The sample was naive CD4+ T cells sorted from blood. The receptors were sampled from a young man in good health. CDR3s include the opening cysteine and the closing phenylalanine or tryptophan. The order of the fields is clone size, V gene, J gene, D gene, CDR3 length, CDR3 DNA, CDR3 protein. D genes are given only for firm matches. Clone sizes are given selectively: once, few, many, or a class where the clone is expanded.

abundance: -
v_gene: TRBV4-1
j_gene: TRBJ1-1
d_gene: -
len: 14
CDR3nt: TGCGCCAGCAGCCAACTTACACCGAACACTGAAGCTTTCTTT
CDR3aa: CASSQLTPNTEAFF

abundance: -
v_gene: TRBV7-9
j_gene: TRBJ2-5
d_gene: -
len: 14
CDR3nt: TGTGCCAGCAGCTTCTACGGGATTTTGGAGACCCAGTACTTC
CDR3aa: CASSFYGILETQYF

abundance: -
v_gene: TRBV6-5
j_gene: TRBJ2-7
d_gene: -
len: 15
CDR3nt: TGTGCCAGCAGAGACAGGTCCAGGGCGAACTACGAGCAGTACTTC
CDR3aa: CASRDRSRANYEQYF

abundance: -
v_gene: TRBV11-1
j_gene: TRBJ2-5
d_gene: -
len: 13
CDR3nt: TGTGCCAGCAGCTTAGGAGAGGAAGAGACCCAGTACTTC
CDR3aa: CASSLGEEETQYF

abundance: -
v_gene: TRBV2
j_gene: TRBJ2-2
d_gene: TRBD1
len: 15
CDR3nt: TGTGCCAGCAAAAATCGCAGGGGGAATACCGGGGAGCTGTTTTTT
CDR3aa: CASKNRRGNTGELFF

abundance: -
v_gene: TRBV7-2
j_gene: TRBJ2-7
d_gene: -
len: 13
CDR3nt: TGTGCCAGCAGCCGTCGGAACTCCTACGAGCAGTACTTC
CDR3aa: CASSRRNSYEQYF

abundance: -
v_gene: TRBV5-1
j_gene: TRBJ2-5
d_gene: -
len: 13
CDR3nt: TGCGCCAGCAGCTTGTCCCCACAAGAGACCCAGTACTTC
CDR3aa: CASSLSPQETQYF

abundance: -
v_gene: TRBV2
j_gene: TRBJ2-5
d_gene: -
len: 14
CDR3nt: TGTGCCAGCAGTGAAGCAGGAGGGGGCGAGACCCAGTACTTC
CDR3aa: CASSEAGGGETQYF

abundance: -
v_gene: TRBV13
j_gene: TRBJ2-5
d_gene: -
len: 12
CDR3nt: TGTGCCAGCAGCTTGATGGGAGAGATCCAGTACTTC
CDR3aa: CASSLMGEIQYF

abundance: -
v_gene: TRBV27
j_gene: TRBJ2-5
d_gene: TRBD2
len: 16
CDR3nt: TGTGCCAGCAGTTCCTCGGGACTAGCGTTACAAGAGACCCAGTACTTC
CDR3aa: CASSSSGLALQETQYF

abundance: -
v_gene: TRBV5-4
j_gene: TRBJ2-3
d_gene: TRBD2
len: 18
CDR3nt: TGTGCCAGCAGCTTGGCCGGGACTGGACTAGCTAGCACAGATACGCAGTATTTT
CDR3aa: CASSLAGTGLASTDTQYF

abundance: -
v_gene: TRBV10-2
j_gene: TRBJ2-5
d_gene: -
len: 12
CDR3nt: TGCGCCAGCAGAGAACCCCAAGAGACCCAGTACTTC
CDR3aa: CASREPQETQYF

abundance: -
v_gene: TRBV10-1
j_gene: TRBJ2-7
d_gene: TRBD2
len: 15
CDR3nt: TGCGCCAGCAGTGATCTAGCGGGAGAGGGCTACGAGCAGTACTTC
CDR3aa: CASSDLAGEGYEQYF

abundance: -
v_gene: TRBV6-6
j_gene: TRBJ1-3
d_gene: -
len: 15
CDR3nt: TGTGCCAGCAGTTGGGGACGGTTCTCTGGAAACACCATATATTTT
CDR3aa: CASSWGRFSGNTIYF

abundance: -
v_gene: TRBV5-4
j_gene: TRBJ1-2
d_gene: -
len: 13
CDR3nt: TGTGCCAGCAGCTTAGGCACATTCGGTGGCTACACCTTC
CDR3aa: CASSLGTFGGYTF

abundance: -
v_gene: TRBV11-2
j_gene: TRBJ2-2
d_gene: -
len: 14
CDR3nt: TGTGCCAGCAGTAAGGACGGGGGTCCCGGGGAGCTGTTTTTT
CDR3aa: CASSKDGGPGELFF

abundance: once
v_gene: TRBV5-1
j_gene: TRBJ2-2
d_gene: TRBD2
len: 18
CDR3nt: TGCGCCAGCAGCTTGTTTAGCGGGGGGCGATCGAACACCGGGGAGCTGTTTTTT
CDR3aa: CASSLFSGGRSNTGELFF

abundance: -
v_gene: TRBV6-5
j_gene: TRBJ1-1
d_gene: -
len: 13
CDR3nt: TGTGCCAGCAGTTACTTTGGATACACTGAAGCTTTCTTT
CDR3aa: CASSYFGYTEAFF

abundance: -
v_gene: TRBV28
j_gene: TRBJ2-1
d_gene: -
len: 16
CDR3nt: TGTGCCAGCAGTTTAGGTGGAGCCGGCGGGGGCATCGAGCAGTTCTTC
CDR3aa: CASSLGGAGGGIEQFF

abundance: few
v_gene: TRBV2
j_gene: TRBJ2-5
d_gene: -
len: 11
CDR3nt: TGTGCCAGCAGTGGGGAGGAGACCCAGTACTTC
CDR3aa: CASSGEETQYF

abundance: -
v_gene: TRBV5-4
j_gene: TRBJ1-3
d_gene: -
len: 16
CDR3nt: TGTGCCAGCAGCTTGAGGGACGGCCGCTCTGGAAACACCATATATTTT
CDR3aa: CASSLRDGRSGNTIYF

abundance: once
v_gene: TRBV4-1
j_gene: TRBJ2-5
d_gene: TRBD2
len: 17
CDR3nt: TGCGCCAGCAGCCAACCAGGACTAGCGGGAGTCTGGGAGACCCAGTACTTC
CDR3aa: CASSQPGLAGVWETQYF

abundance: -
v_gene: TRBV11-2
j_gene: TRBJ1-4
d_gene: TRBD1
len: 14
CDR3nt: TGTGCCAGCAGGGCGGGACAGGTTAATGAAAAACTGTTTTTT
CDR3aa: CASRAGQVNEKLFF

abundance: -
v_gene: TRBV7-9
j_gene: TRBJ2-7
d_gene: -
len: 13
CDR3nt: TGTGCCAGCAGCTTATGGGAGAGCTACGAGCAGTACTTC
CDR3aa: CASSLWESYEQYF

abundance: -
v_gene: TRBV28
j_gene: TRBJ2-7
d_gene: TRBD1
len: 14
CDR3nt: TGTGCCAGCATCTCCGGGACAGGGAGCTACGAGCAGTACTTC
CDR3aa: CASISGTGSYEQYF

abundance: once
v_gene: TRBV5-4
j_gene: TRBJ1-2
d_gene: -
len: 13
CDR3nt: TGTGCCAGCAGCTTAACCGGGACATATGGCTACACCTTC
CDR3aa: CASSLTGTYGYTF

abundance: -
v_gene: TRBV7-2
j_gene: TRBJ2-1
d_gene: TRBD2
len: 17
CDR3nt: TGTGCCAGCAGCCATAAACCGGGACTAGAAGCCTACAATGAGCAGTTCTTC
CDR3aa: CASSHKPGLEAYNEQFF

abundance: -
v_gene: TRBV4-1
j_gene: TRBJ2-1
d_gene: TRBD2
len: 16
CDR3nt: TGCGCCAGCAGCCATCGACTAGCGGGGGGCGACAATGAGCAGTTCTTC
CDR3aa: CASSHRLAGGDNEQFF

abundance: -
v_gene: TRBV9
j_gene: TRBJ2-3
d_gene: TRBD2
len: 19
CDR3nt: TGTGCCAGCAGCGTTCAGGCGGGCGGGGGAATTATGAGCGCAGATACGCAGTATTTT
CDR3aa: CASSVQAGGGIMSADTQYF

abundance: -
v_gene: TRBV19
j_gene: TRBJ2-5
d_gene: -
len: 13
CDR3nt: TGTGCCAGTAGTATTGCCAGGGGAGAGACCCAGTACTTC
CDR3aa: CASSIARGETQYF

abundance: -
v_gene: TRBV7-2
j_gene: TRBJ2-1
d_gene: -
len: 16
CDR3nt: TGTGCCAGCAGCTTAGTCGGGGTGGGCTCCTACAATGAGCAGTTCTTC
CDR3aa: CASSLVGVGSYNEQFF

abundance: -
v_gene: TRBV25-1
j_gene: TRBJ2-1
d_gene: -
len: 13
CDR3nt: TGTGCCAGCAGTGAATTGGGTTACAATGAGCAGTTCTTC
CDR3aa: CASSELGYNEQFF

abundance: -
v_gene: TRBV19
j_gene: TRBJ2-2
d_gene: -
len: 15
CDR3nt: TGTGCCAGTAGTAAGTGGCAGGCCCACACCGGGGAGCTGTTTTTT
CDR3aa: CASSKWQAHTGELFF

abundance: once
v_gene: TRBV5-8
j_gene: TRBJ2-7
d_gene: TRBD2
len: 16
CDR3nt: TGTGCCAGCAGCTGGAGACTAGCGGGGTCCTCCTACGAGCAGTACTTC
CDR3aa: CASSWRLAGSSYEQYF

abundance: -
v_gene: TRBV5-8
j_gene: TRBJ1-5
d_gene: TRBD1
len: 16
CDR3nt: TGTGCCAGCAGCTTGGACAGGGGATATAGCAATCAGCCCCAGCATTTT
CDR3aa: CASSLDRGYSNQPQHF

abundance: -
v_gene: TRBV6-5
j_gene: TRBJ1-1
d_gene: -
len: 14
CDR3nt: TGTGCCAGCAGTAAGCGGACGGGGCGGACTGAAGCTTTCTTT
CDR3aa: CASSKRTGRTEAFF

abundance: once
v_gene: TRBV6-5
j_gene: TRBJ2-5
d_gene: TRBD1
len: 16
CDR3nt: TGTGCCAGCAGTTACTTTGGGACAGCTAAACAAGAGACCCAGTACTTC
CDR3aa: CASSYFGTAKQETQYF

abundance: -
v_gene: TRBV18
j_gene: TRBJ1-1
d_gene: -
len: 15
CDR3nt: TGTGCCAGCTCACCACCGGCTCGGTCGGGGACTGAAGCTTTCTTT
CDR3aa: CASSPPARSGTEAFF

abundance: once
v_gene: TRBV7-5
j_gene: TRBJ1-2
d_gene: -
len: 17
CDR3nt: TGTGCCAGAAGCGTCCCCGGGACAGCAAAGATAGTTTATGGCTACACCTTC
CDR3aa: CARSVPGTAKIVYGYTF

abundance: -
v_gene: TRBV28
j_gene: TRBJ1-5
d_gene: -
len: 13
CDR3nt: TGTGCCAGTTCCAGACAGCAAAATCAGCCCCAGCATTTT
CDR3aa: CASSRQQNQPQHF

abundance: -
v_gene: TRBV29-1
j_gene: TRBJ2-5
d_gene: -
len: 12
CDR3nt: TGCAGCGTTGAAAGGGTTGGGGAGACCCAGTACTTC
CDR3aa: CSVERVGETQYF

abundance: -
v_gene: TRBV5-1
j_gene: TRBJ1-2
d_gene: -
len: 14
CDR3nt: TGCGCCAGCAGCTTGGGGGACGTAAACTATGGCTACACCTTC
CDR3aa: CASSLGDVNYGYTF

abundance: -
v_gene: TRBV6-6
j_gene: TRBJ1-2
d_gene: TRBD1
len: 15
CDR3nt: TGTGCCACTTCGGACAGGGGGGATTCTAACTATGGCTACACCTTC
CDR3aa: CATSDRGDSNYGYTF

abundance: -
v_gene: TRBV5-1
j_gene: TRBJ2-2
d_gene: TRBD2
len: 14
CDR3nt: TGCGCCAGCAGCTTGCTGGGGGGGACCGGGGAGCTGTTTTTT
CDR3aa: CASSLLGGTGELFF

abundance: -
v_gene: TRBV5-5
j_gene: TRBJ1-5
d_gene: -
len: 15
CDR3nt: TGTGCCAGCAGCTTTGGTTTGGGGGGCTGGCAGCCCCAGCATTTT
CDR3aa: CASSFGLGGWQPQHF

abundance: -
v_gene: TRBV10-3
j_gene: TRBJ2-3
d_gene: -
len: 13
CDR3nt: TGTGCCATCAGTGATGTCGGGGCAGATACGCAGTATTTT
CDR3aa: CAISDVGADTQYF

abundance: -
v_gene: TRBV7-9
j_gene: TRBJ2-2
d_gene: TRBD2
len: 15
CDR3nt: TGTGCCAGCAGCTCCGGGACTAGCGGAACCGGGGAGCTGTTTTTT
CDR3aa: CASSSGTSGTGELFF

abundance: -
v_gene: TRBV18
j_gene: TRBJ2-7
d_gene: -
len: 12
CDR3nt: TGTGCCAGCTCTGGGGCGACGGACGAGCAGTACTTC
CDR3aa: CASSGATDEQYF

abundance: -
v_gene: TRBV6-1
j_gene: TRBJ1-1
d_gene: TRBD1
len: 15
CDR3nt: TGTGCCAGCATACAGGGGGTCACGATGAACACTGAAGCTTTCTTT
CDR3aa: CASIQGVTMNTEAFF

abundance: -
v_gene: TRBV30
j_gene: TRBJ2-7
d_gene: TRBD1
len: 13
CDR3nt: TGTGCCTGGAGGACGAGAGGGGGCAACGAGCAGTACTTC
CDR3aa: CAWRTRGGNEQYF

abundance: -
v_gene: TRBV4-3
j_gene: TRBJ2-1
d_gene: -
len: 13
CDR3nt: TGCGCCAGCAGCACCTTACAGGGCGATGAGCAGTTCTTC
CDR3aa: CASSTLQGDEQFF